The sequence of this T cell receptor beta chain was determined in a study of T cells expressing NK-cell markers. TCRdb reprocessed the 5' RACE reads, with one entry per CDR3 protein and no DNA. The repertoire shows 400,000 to 550,000 distinct CDR3 sequences; the top ten hold 7.3%. The CDR3 runs to 14 residues. Germline V CDR1 and CDR2: SGHDN, FVKESK. This chain joins TRBV14 and TRBJ2-7; TCRdb gives TRBD1 as the D gene, but with no DNA this cannot be confirmed. Sequenced input: blood T cells: a sorted CD56 or NKG2C T cell subset, CD4+ or CD8+ T cells, or bulk PBMC T cells (not recorded which). The receptor's source is a woman aged 18 to 75 in good health. The CDR3 region is CASSLDRSFYEQYF.